The clone carrying this TCR beta chain appeared a single time. Its matching antigen is unknown. Around 10^5 TCR templates per sample were assayed. Repertoires were generated with immunoSEQ multiplex PCR, while TCRdb's copy carries only in-frame clones and drops some. This table has about 50,000 clones, roughly nine tenths appearing once. The sample is drawn from a study of siplizumab effects on memory and regulatory T cells. Broader study findings: There appeared to be greater diversity in naive T cells than in memory cells, and naive T cells seemed major contributors to the alloresponse. In the presence of siplizumab, alloreactive sequences traceable to unstimulated CD4+ memory cells were significantly reduced. Relative to controls at about 27%, mappable alloreactive CD4+ clones exhibited a mean Treg-derived proportion of approximately 70% with siplizumab.

Germline V gene sequence: CDR1 MNHEY, CDR2 SMNVEV (reference sequence). Trimming pared 6 bases from V and 1 base from J, leaving 16 bases between. The CDR3 sequence is 15 residues long. The chain joins TRBV27 to TRBJ2-7; a possible D gene is TRBD1 (5 bases). The sequence was obtained from a human donor in good health. Sequencing used naive CD8+ T cells sorted from blood. The CDR3 loop is CASSPLSTGSYEQYF. Written as DNA, the CDR3 is TGTGCCAGCAGCCCCCTGTCCACAGGATCCTACGAGCAGTACTTC.